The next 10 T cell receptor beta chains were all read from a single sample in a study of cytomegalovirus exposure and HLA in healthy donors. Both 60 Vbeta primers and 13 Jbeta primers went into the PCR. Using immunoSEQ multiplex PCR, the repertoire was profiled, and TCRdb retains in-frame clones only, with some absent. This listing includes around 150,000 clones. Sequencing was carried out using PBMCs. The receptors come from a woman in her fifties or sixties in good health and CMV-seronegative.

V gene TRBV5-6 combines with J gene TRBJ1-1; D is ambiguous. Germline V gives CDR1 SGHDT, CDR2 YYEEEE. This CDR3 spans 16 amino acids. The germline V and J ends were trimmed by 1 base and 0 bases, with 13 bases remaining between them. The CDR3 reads CASSLFGRGMNTEAFF. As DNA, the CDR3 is TGTGCCAGCAGCTTGTTCGGTCGGGGTATGAACACTGAAGCTTTCTTT.

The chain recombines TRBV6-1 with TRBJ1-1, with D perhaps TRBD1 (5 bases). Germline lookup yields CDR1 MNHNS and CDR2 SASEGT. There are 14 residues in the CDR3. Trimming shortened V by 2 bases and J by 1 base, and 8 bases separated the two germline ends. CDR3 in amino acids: CASSEPTGNTEAFF. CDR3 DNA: TGTGCCAGCAGTGAACCCACAGGGAACACTGAAGCTTTCTTT.

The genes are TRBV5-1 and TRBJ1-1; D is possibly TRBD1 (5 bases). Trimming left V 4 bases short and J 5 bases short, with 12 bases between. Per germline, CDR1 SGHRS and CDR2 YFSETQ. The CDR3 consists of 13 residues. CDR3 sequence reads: CASSATGVTEAFF. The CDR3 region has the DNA TGCGCCAGCAGCGCCACGGGGGTAACTGAAGCTTTCTTT.

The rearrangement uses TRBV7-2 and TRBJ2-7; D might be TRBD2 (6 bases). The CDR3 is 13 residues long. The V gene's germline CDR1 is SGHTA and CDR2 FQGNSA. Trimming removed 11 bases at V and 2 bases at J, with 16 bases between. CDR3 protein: CAAKAGWAYEQYF. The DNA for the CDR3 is TGTGCCGCAAAGGCGGGATGGGCCTACGAGCAGTACTTC.

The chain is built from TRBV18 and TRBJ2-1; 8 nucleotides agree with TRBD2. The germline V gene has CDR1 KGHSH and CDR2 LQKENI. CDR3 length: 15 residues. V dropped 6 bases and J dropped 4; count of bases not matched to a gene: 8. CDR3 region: CASSPLAGGYNEQFF. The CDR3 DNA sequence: TGTGCCAGCTCTCCGCTAGCGGGCGGGTACAATGAGCAGTTCTTC. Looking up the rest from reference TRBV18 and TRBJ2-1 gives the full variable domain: NAGVMQNPRHLVRRRGQEARLRCSPMKGHSHVYWYRQLPEEGLKFMVYLQKENIIDESGMPKERFSAEFPKEGPSILRIQQVVRGDSAAYFCASSPLAGGYNEQFFGPGTRLTVL.

CDR3 nucleotide sequence: TGCGCCAGCAGCTTCACGGGGGGGACCGGGGAGCTGTTTTTT. Amino acids: CASSFTGGTGELFF. The V gene is TRBV5-1, the J gene TRBJ2-2, with 8 bases that match TRBD2. V lost 2 bases and J lost 5; bases outside the gene matches: 2. Germline loops: CDR1 SGHRS, CDR2 YFSETQ. There are 14 residues in the CDR3.

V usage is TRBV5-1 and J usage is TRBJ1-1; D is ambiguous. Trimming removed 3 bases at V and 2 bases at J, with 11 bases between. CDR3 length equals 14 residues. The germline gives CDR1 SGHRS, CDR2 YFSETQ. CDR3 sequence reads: CASSSLGLNTEAFF. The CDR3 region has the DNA TGCGCCAGCAGCTCCTTGGGCCTTAACACTGAAGCTTTCTTT. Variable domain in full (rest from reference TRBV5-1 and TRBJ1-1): KAGVTQTPRYLIKTRGQQVTLSCSPISGHRSVSWYQQTPGQGLQFLFEYFSETQRNKGNFPGRFSGRQFSNSRSEMNVSTLELGDSALYLCASSSLGLNTEAFFGQGTRLTVV.

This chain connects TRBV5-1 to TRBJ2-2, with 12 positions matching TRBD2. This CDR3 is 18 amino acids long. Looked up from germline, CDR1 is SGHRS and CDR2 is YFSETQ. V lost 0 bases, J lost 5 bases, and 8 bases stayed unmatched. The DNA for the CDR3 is TGCGCCAGCAGCTTGGTACTAGCGGGGGGCCCCGGAACCGGGGAGCTGTTTTTT. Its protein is CASSLVLAGGPGTGELFF.

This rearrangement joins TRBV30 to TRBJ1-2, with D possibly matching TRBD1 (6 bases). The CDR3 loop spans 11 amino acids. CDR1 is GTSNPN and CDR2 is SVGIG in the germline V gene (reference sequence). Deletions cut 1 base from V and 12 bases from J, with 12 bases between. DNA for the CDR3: TGTGCCTGGAGTGAAAGGGGGTTGAACACCTTC. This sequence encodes CAWSERGLNTF.

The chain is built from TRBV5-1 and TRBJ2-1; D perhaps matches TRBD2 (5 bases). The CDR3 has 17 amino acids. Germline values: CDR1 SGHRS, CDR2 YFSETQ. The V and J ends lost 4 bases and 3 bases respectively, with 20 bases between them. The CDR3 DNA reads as TGCGCCAGCAGCAAAACCCTTTGGGCGGGTATCTACAATGAGCAGTTCTTC. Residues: CASSKTLWAGIYNEQFF.